The source of this TCR beta chain is a study of blood T cell repertoires in COVID-19. Study overall: From T cells, B-cell-depleted T cells, or PBMCs came the material, which was cDNA or gDNA.

A Seattle source enrolled patients during active infection and followed them longitudinally. The CDR3 is 14 amino acids. Germline CDR1 and CDR2: MNHEY and SVGEGT. V lost 4 bases, J lost 0 bases, and 7 bases lay in between. Clones were sequenced by immunoSEQ multiplex PCR, and TCRdb holds only the in-frame ones, with some missing. The data show around 400,000 clones, more than 75% seen once. The chain carries TRBV6-2 or TRBV6-3 and TRBJ2-4, with no clear D. This receptor was obtained from a woman in her thirties with COVID-19, enrolled during active disease. The source material was peripheral blood. CDR3 in amino acids: CASSWPGAKNIQYF. DNA for the CDR3: TGTGCCAGCAGTTGGCCAGGAGCCAAAAACATTCAGTACTTC.